The clone carrying this T cell receptor (beta chain) has just a few counts. Its antigen is not identified. The CDR3 has 14 residues. V lost 5 bases to trimming and J lost 7 bases, with 14 bases between them. CDR1 is SGHTA, CDR2 FQGNSA, per germline. Building the TCR beta libraries relied on iRepertoire HTBI primers, and CDR3 regions underwent Arm-PCR. TCRdb independently ran MiXCR on the multiplex PCR reads; one entry per CDR3 protein. The sample carries roughly 360,000 distinct CDR3 sequences, 12% recorded once. As to time point: newly diagnosed GD, antithyroid drugs for less than 3 months. Researchers made the TCR library from RNA that was extracted from PBMCs. The sample comes from a study of regulatory T cells in long-lasting Graves disease. Study-level findings and limits: Whereas new patients shared 800 to 1,000 public clonotypes, persistent patients shared more, at 2,741.

A further study also used this sample, focusing on T cells in Graves' hyperthyroidism and ophthalmopathy. In that study: The HTBI primer set served for first-round RT-PCR of the TCR CDR3.

Sequences were derived from peripheral blood mononuclear cells (PBMCs), sampled at new diagnosis, from a patient treated with antithyroid drugs. This sequence was found in a woman aged 18-30 years with Graves disease. The gene calls are TRBV7-2 and TRBJ2-2; unclear D gene. This CDR3 reads CASSLSWSDGELFF. The CDR3 DNA reads TGTGCCAGCAGCCTAAGTTGGTCGGACGGGGAGCTGTTTTTT.